Listed here are 30 T cell receptor beta chains from one sample, sequenced in a study of OX40 agonist ivuxolimab in advanced cancers. Some clones are missing from TCRdb's copy, which holds only in-frame ones; the method was immunoSEQ multiplex PCR. This table holds roughly 79,000 clones, approximately 84% found once. Sequencing was performed on CD4+ or CD8+ T cells sorted from blood, taken in a trial of the OX40 agonist ivuxolimab. Every receptor here comes from an adult with an advanced solid tumor such as melanoma, head and neck, liver or kidney cancer.

The chain is built from TRBV15 and TRBJ2-1, with D perhaps assigned TRBD1 or TRBD2 (6 bases each). Trimming took 0 bases from V and 7 from J, leaving 13 bases between them. CDR1 and CDR2 from the germline V gene are LNHNV and YYDKDF (reference sequence). The length of the CDR3 is 15 residues. CDR3 region: CATSRDRGRGNEQFF. The CDR3 bases are TGTGCCACCAGCAGAGATCGGGGGCGGGGTAATGAGCAGTTCTTC.

The chain has TRBV6-1 and TRBJ2-1; D possibly corresponds to TRBD2 (6 bases). Between the trimmed V and J ends, which lost 2 bases and 5 bases, there was a span of 22 bases. Per germline, CDR1 MNHNS and CDR2 SASEGT. CDR3 length: 18 residues. The CDR3 loop is CASSESHPRQRVNNEQFF. The CDR3 bases are TGTGCCAGCAGTGAATCCCATCCGAGGCAGCGGGTAAACAATGAGCAGTTCTTC.

The genes are TRBV28 and TRBJ2-1; TRBD2 agrees at 7 bases. Germline V gives CDR1 MDHEN, CDR2 SYDVKM. V lost 8 bases, J lost 10 bases, and 17 bases stayed unmatched. The CDR3 is 15 residues long. CDR3 protein: CASSGTTTPEGEQFF. DNA for the CDR3: TGTGCCAGCTCAGGGACTACCACCCCCGAAGGAGAGCAGTTCTTC.

This clone is hyperexpanded (1% or more) by share. This chain connects TRBV14 to TRBJ2-1, with D unclear. Germline V gives CDR1 SGHDN, CDR2 FVKESK. V was trimmed by 0 bases and J by 5 bases, leaving 5 bases between them. The CDR3 is 13 amino acids. The CDR3 is CASSQDRNNEQFF. The CDR3 DNA reads TGTGCCAGCAGCCAAGATAGGAACAATGAGCAGTTCTTC.

The chain carries TRBV18 and TRBJ2-5; tentatively, D is TRBD1 (6 bases). Trimming removed 2 bases from V and 2 bases from J, with 6 bases in between. Germline CDR1 and CDR2: KGHSH and LQKENI. The CDR3 is made up of 13 amino acids. The CDR3 is CASSPGQQETQYF. The CDR3 region has the DNA TGTGCCAGCTCACCAGGACAGCAAGAGACCCAGTACTTC.

The chain links TRBV30 to TRBJ2-7; 8 bases map to TRBD2. The germline V gene has CDR1 GTSNPN and CDR2 SVGIG (reference sequence). There are 17 residues in the CDR3. V lost 2 bases and J lost 1; bases outside the gene matches: 13. The CDR3 here is CAWSNLPAGGRSYEQYF. For the CDR3, the DNA is TGTGCCTGGAGTAACCTCCCGGCGGGAGGACGATCCTACGAGCAGTACTTC.

The chain recombines TRBV5-1 with TRBJ2-5, with 10 bases fitting TRBD2. This CDR3 comprises 17 residues. CDR1 is SGHRS, CDR2 YFSETQ, per germline. The V gene end was trimmed by 0 bases and the J gene end by 2 bases; junction bases not matched to a gene: 7. CDR3 bases: TGCGCCAGCAGCTTGGATCCGGTAGCGGGAGGTCAAGAGACCCAGTACTTC. It encodes CASSLDPVAGGQETQYF.

This clone was recorded only once. The genes are TRBV28 and TRBJ1-2; no reliable D call. This CDR3 has 12 residues. In germline, CDR1 is MDHEN, CDR2 SYDVKM. The V and J ends lost 4 bases and 5 bases respectively, with 8 bases between them. The CDR3 is CASSSGRYGYTF. Here the CDR3 DNA reads TGTGCCAGCAGTTCCGGACGGTATGGCTACACCTTC.

The V gene is TRBV5-1, the J gene TRBJ2-5; 9 bases match TRBD1. Per the germline V gene, CDR1 is SGHRS and CDR2 is YFSETQ. The V gene end was trimmed by 2 bases and the J gene end by 2 bases; junction bases not matched to a gene: 13. The CDR3 is made up of 18 amino acids. In DNA form, the CDR3 reads TGCGCCAGCAGCTTCCACAGGGGGCGTTATGCTTCGCAAGAGACCCAGTACTTC. It yields the protein CASSFHRGRYASQETQYF.

The chain joins TRBV28 to TRBJ1-5; D not certain. V lost 5 bases, J lost 4 bases, and 18 bases lay in between. The CDR3 is made up of 16 amino acids. Looked up from germline, CDR1 is MDHEN and CDR2 is SYDVKM. The CDR3 nucleotides read TGTGCCAGCAGTGATCTAGGGCAGGCTGAGAATCAGCCCCAGCATTTT. Translating it yields CASSDLGQAENQPQHF.

This clone has just a few counts. The identical CDR3 is also encoded by other nucleotide sequences in the sample. The J gene is TRBJ1-4, the V gene TRBV6-6; 10 bases fit TRBD1. The germline V gene encodes CDR1 MNHNY and CDR2 SVGAGI (reference sequence). This CDR3 is built from 14 residues. V shed 6 bases, J shed 7 bases, and the junction held 5 bases outside the gene matches. In nucleotides, the CDR3 is TGTGCCAGCAGCCTTGGACAGGGGGGTGAAAAACTGTTTTTT. This codes for CASSLGQGGEKLFF.

V is TRBV19 and J is TRBJ1-1; D is undetermined. The length of the CDR3 is 14 residues. V lost 4 bases to trimming and J lost 5 bases, with 14 bases between them. Germline V lookup: CDR1 LNHDA, CDR2 SQIVND (reference sequence). CDR3 residues: CASSTPGRKTEAFF. The DNA of the CDR3 is TGTGCCAGTAGTACCCCTGGTAGGAAGACTGAAGCTTTCTTT. Combining the CDR3 with reference TRBV19 and TRBJ1-1 gives the whole variable domain DGGITQSPKYLFRKEGQNVTLSCEQNLNHDAMYWYRQDPGQGLRLIYYSQIVNDFQKGDIAEGYSVSREKKESFPLTVTSAQKNPTAFYLCASSTPGRKTEAFFGQGTRLTVV.

On this clone itself: A read error may produce the germline difference seen at one junction end. V and J are TRBV5-4 and TRBJ2-1, with a possible D match to TRBD2 (6 bases). CDR3 length: 16 amino acids. Germline values: CDR1 SGHNT, CDR2 YYREEE (reference sequence). In DNA, the CDR3 is TGTGCCAGCAGTTTGGGGGGAGCGAGAAGGTACAATGAGCAGTTCTTC. This gives the protein CASSLGGARRYNEQFF.

The chain has TRBV5-1 and TRBJ2-7, with 7 bases lining up with TRBD2. The ends lost 4 bases at V and 3 bases at J; junction bases unmatched: 13. The CDR3 consists of 16 residues. Germline CDR1 is SGHRS and CDR2 is YFSETQ. The DNA for the CDR3 is TGCGCCAGCAGCGGGGATCCGGGACTACCTAACTACGAGCAGTACTTC. Translation gives CASSGDPGLPNYEQYF. Drawing the rest from reference TRBV5-1 and TRBJ2-7, the complete variable domain is KAGVTQTPRYLIKTRGQQVTLSCSPISGHRSVSWYQQTPGQGLQFLFEYFSETQRNKGNFPGRFSGRQFSNSRSEMNVSTLELGDSALYLCASSGDPGLPNYEQYFGPGTRLTVT.

J is TRBJ2-5 and V is TRBV6-5, with 14 bases matching TRBD2. Judging by the DNA end, TRBJ2-7 fits better; the J call may be wrong. The CDR3 totals 15 residues. Germline V lookup: CDR1 MNHEY, CDR2 SVGAGI. The CDR3 nucleotides are TGTGCCAGCAGGCGACTAGCGGGAGGGAGTTACGAGCAGTACTTC. Translated: CASRRLAGGSYEQYF.

This chain joins TRBV5-1 and TRBJ1-4, with 10 bases aligning to TRBD1. This CDR3 is built from 16 residues. V shed 0 bases and J 6 bases; nucleotides not matched to a gene: 5. The germline V gene encodes CDR1 SGHRS and CDR2 YFSETQ. The DNA for the CDR3 is TGCGCCAGCAGCTTGGCTAGGGACAGGGGTTATGAAAAACTGTTTTTT. It is translated as CASSLARDRGYEKLFF.

The chain has TRBV29-1 and TRBJ2-5; a weak D match, TRBD2 (6 bases). V lost 6 bases and J 3 bases, leaving 20 bases between the germline ends. In germline, CDR1 is SQVTM, CDR2 ANQGSEA. The CDR3 contains 15 residues. The CDR3: CSVRLGRDAEETQYF. In nucleotides, the CDR3 is TGCAGCGTAAGGTTGGGGCGGGATGCCGAAGAGACCCAGTACTTC.

The chain has TRBV11-3 and TRBJ2-1; D ambiguous. Deletions cut 1 base from V and 5 bases from J, with 12 bases between. The CDR3 is 15 residues long. Germline CDR1 SGHNT, CDR2 YENEEA. The CDR3 DNA is TGTGCCAGCAGCTTAGTATCCGGAACCAACAATGAGCAGTTCTTC. Protein sequence: CASSLVSGTNNEQFF.

V gene TRBV4-1 combines with J gene TRBJ2-1; perhaps D is TRBD1 or TRBD2 (5 bases each). The V end was cut by 0 bases, the J end by 9 bases, with 21 bases between. CDR1 and CDR2 from the germline V gene are MGHRA and YSYEKL. CDR3 length: 17 amino acids. CDR3 nucleotides: TGCGCCAGCAGCCAAGATCGGGGTACCACAGGCCGTACTGAGCAGTTCTTC. This translates into CASSQDRGTTGRTEQFF.

V and J are TRBV15 and TRBJ2-7; D is possibly TRBD2 (6 bases). The CDR3 is 16 residues long. V gave up 0 bases and J gave up 0 bases, with 12 bases separating them. Germline-derived CDR1 and CDR2 are LNHNV and YYDKDF (reference sequence). This chain's CDR3 is CATSREGGASSYEQYF. The DNA for the CDR3 is TGTGCCACCAGCAGAGAAGGAGGGGCCAGCTCCTACGAGCAGTACTTC.

V is TRBV28 and J is TRBJ2-2, with 9 bases that match TRBD1. The length of the CDR3 is 13 residues. The ends lost 8 bases at V and 3 bases at J; junction bases unmatched: 1. Germline V CDR1 and CDR2: MDHEN, SYDVKM. The CDR3 loop reads CASDRGDTGELFF. The CDR3 nucleotides are TGTGCCAGCGACAGGGGGGACACCGGGGAGCTGTTTTTT.

The chain links TRBV19 to TRBJ2-6; D call uncertain. The CDR3 consists of 15 residues. In germline, CDR1 is LNHDA, CDR2 SQIVND (reference sequence). The germline V and J ends were trimmed by 5 bases and 1 base, with 9 bases remaining between them. The CDR3 loop is CASSPFGSGANVLTF. CDR3 in DNA: TGTGCCAGTAGTCCCTTCGGGTCTGGGGCCAACGTCCTGACTTTC.

The rearrangement joins TRBV7-2 to TRBJ2-5, with 7 nucleotides matching TRBD1. Germline CDR1 SGHTA, CDR2 FQGNSA. This CDR3 is 16 amino acids long. The J segment lost 2 bases and the V segment lost 2 bases, leaving 8 bases of the junction unmatched. The CDR3 is CASSLSAGTVQETQYF. The CDR3 DNA sequence: TGTGCCAGCAGCTTATCGGCCGGGACAGTTCAAGAGACCCAGTACTTC.

This clone was recorded only once. The V gene is TRBV15, the J gene TRBJ2-7, with TRBD2 matching 9 bases. V gave up 5 bases and J gave up 1 base; unmatched junction bases: 6. The CDR3 covers 15 residues. Germline V gene lookup returns CDR1 LNHNV and CDR2 YYDKDF (reference sequence). Here the CDR3 DNA reads TGTGCCACCAGCTCGAGACTAGCGGAATCCTACGAGCAGTACTTC. Encoded protein: CATSSRLAESYEQYF.

This chain joins TRBV5-6 and TRBJ1-1; D not resolved. The CDR3 has 15 residues. Germline V CDR1 and CDR2: SGHDT, YYEEEE. Between the trimmed V and J ends, which lost 0 bases and 3 bases, there was a span of 12 bases. This CDR3 reads CASSLATGWDTEAFF. CDR3 coding DNA: TGTGCCAGCAGCTTGGCCACCGGGTGGGACACTGAAGCTTTCTTT.

J is TRBJ2-5 and V is TRBV6-5, with D possibly matching TRBD1 (5 bases). The CDR3 covers 14 residues. V lost 3 bases and J lost 5, with 13 bases in between. Germline V lookup: CDR1 MNHEY, CDR2 SVGAGI. CDR3 nucleotides: TGTGCCAGCAGTTATGTCAGGGATAGGGAGACCCAGTACTTC. It codes for CASSYVRDRETQYF.

The J gene is TRBJ2-3, the V gene TRBV19; 7 bases match TRBD2. V trimming: 5 bases; J trimming: 6 bases; junction bases outside the gene matches: 8. Germline CDR1 reads LNHDA; CDR2 reads SQIVND (reference sequence). The length of the CDR3 is 14 residues. CDR3 in DNA: TGTGCCAGTAGTGGACGGGGAGGGTTTGATACGCAGTATTTT. This sequence encodes CASSGRGGFDTQYF.

The genes are TRBV28 and TRBJ1-5; D is undetermined. Germline loops: CDR1 MDHEN, CDR2 SYDVKM. V was pared by 3 bases and J by 6 bases, with 6 bases between. This CDR3 spans 12 amino acids. The CDR3 loop is CASSLRGQPQHF. CDR3 DNA sequence: TGTGCCAGCAGTTTGCGGGGTCAGCCCCAGCATTTT.

About this clone: The junction departs from the called germline gene at one end, perhaps through a read error. The chain has TRBV7-7 and TRBJ2-2, with TRBD2 as a possible D gene (6 bases). The germline V gene has CDR1 SSHAT and CDR2 FNYEAQ (reference sequence). The CDR3 length is 16 residues. CDR3 sequence: CASSLGGTSNTGELFF. CDR3 nucleotide sequence: TGTGCTAGCAGCTTAGGAGGGACTTCGAACACCGGGGAGCTGTTTTTT.

This chain joins TRBV11-2 and TRBJ2-2, with 10 positions matching TRBD1. Germline assignment: CDR1 SGHAT and CDR2 FQNNGV. The CDR3 extends over 17 amino acids. V shed 5 bases and J 3 bases; nucleotides not matched to a gene: 9. The DNA of the CDR3 is TGTGCCAGCAGCAGGCGACAGGGGGCTGCGGACACCGGGGAGCTGTTTTTT. This translates into CASSRRQGAADTGELFF. Using reference TRBV11-2 and TRBJ2-2 for the parts outside the CDR3, the full variable domain is EAGVAQSPRYKIIEKRQSVAFWCNPISGHATLYWYQQILGQGPKLLIQFQNNGVVDDSQLPKDRFSAERLKGVDSTLKIQPAKLEDSAVYLCASSRRQGAADTGELFFGEGSRLTVL.